This entry is about one T cell receptor (beta chain). This sample was taken from a study of blood T cells in healthy people across ages. A second roughly 7 to 11 cycle PCR used barcoded and J-beta primers. Every cDNA was tagged by a template-switch adaptor with 12 random nucleotides. Via MiXCR, TCRdb re-called the 5' RACE reads, giving one row per CDR3 protein. Here the sample spans roughly 1.4 million distinct CDR3 sequences, almost 60% being singletons. The CDR3 contains 16 residues. CDR1 and CDR2 from the germline V gene are SGHRS and YFSETQ. They isolated at least 6 million PBMCs from each sample. Sequences were obtained from blood. V gene TRBV5-1 combines with J gene TRBJ2-7, with 10 bases lining up with TRBD1. The closer fit of TRBJ2-1 to the DNA end suggests the J call may be wrong. The receptor was derived from a man between 18 and 29 years old in good health. CDR3 in amino acids: CASSGRQGALYNEQFF. As DNA, the CDR3 is TGCGCCAGCAGCGGGAGACAGGGGGCATTATACAATGAGCAGTTCTTC.